This T cell receptor beta chain originates from a study of T cells in Graves' hyperthyroidism and ophthalmopathy. Study-wide results and caveats: Ophthalmopathy cases were set apart from stable hyperthyroidism by a 13 V-J model.

As regards this clonotype: Its antigen is still unknown.

The CDR3 regions of TCR beta were amplified from RNA transcripts. When the TCR CDR3 underwent first-round RT-PCR, the HTBI primer set was used. One entry per CDR3 protein results from TCRdb running MiXCR on the multiplex PCR reads. The sample holds under 350,000 distinct CDR3 sequences; roughly 18% are singletons and the top ten take 45% to 55%. Investigators excluded patients with uncontrolled infection, other autoimmune disease, pregnancy or lactation. The PBMCs studied were ones that came from around 10 ml fresh peripheral blood. This CDR3 is 14 amino acids long. After removal of 5 bases from V and 4 bases from J, the junction contained 7 bases not matched to a gene.

The sequencing sample was made of blood. The chain is built from TRBV12-3 or TRBV12-4 and TRBJ1-1, with 7 positions matching TRBD1. This TCR was recovered from a woman aged 45-65 years with Graves' hyperthyroidism. CDR3: CASSGGGLATEAFF. The CDR3 DNA is TGTGCCAGCAGTGGAGGGGGCTTGGCCACTGAAGCTTTCTTT.